This paragraph reports one T cell receptor beta chain. Its target is not known. This entry belongs to a study of T-cell memory formation after mild COVID-19. Study-wide findings and caveats: Prior to infection, memory already included some responding clones, suggesting cross-reactive memory joined. While clones contracting from day 15 to 85 were balanced between CD4 and CD8, later expanders leaned CD4+.

CDR3 length equals 15 residues. V shed 0 bases and J 5 bases; nucleotides not matched to a gene: 5. Germline V gene data show CDR1 as SGHRS and CDR2 as YFSETQ. TCRdb re-derived calls from the 5' RACE reads in MiXCR, one entry per CDR3 protein. This table has around 130,000 distinct CDR3 sequences, 15% to 20% appearing once. The receptor was derived from an adult woman who had mild COVID-19 (a few samples of this study predate the infection). Cell type and time point are not known. The sample taken for sequencing was PBMCs or a T cell subset sorted from them (not recorded which). The gene calls are TRBV5-1 and TRBJ2-1; 7 nucleotides agree with TRBD2. The CDR3 nucleotides read TGCGCCAGCAGCTTGGGGTCTAGCGGAAACAATGAGCAGTTCTTC. Amino acids: CASSLGSSGNNEQFF.